This paragraph reports one TCR beta chain. In this sample, this clonotype turned up a few times. The antigen it recognizes is unknown. Base qualities are not at hand, and no much larger clone is one base apart. These data belong to a study of T cells in Graves' hyperthyroidism and ophthalmopathy (dated by TCRdb to about 2019). General notes on the study: Peripheral blood was sampled at the time of initial diagnosis, prior to any treatment. To identify distinguishing TCR V-J signatures, a discovery cohort of 90 to 100 patients was used, comprising 40 to 45 with Graves' ophthalmopathy and roughly 60 with stable Graves' hyperthyroidism. Whether ophthalmopathy could be predicted prospectively was tested in an independent validation cohort made up of roughly 19 hyperthyroidism patients plus 17 patients who later progressed to ophthalmopathy. The roughly 91 discovery patients were randomly divided into training and test sets at a 7:3 ratio. The study also compared thyroid tissue and blood T-cell repertoires from several Graves' hyperthyroidism patients. After blood sampling, hyperthyroidism patients were treated with methimazole at a starting dose of 30 mg daily, and ophthalmopathy patients were treated with high-dose intravenous methylprednisolone. According to the paper, TCR Vbeta CDR3 sequencing was carried out on around 140 peripheral blood samples, which came from around 43 ophthalmopathy, around 75 hyperthyroidism and some 17 progressor patients. Broader findings and caveats from the paper: In validation, the model predicted progression to ophthalmopathy a median of about 5.9 months before onset, with approximately 70% sensitivity and about 72% specificity. A 13 V-J signature model separated ophthalmopathy from stable hyperthyroidism, with roughly 88% sensitivity and 81% to 82% specificity in cross-validation and 80%/75% in testing. Most expanded thyroid clonotypes (frequency above 0.001) were also found in blood, which suggests that blood repertoires may mirror thyroid immune responses. Sample size was not statistically predetermined, and investigators were not blinded to group allocation.

At the junction V is shortened by 4 bases and J by 9 bases, with 12 bases in between. The CDR3 goes from the cysteine to the phenylalanine over 12 residues. Here the CDR3 DNA is all that survives: 36 bases in frame from base 1. The germline V gene (reference sequence) sets CDR1 to SEHNR and CDR2 to FQNEAQ. Moderately to severely active disease, a Clinical Activity Score of at least 3, a NOSPECS grade of at least 4, and a duration under 3 months were present in ophthalmopathy patients. Any patient with an uncontrolled infection, another autoimmune disease, pregnancy or lactation was excluded. Diagnoses were based on clinical symptoms, serum thyroxine and TRAb, thyroid ultrasound and orbital computed tomography. PBMCs were separated from roughly 9.3 ml of fresh peripheral blood using Ficoll-Paque density gradient centrifugation. Trizol reagent was used to extract total RNA, and RNA quality was then checked on an Agilent 2100 Bioanalyzer.

The TCR beta CDR3 regions were amplified from the RNA transcripts. For the first round of RT-PCR on the TCR CDR3, the HTBI primer set was used together with the Qiagen OneStep RT-PCR kit. The libraries were constructed in a second round of multiplex PCR and then size-selected and purified. Sequencing of the libraries was done on an Illumina HiSeq2000 using paired-end 100 bp reads. The authors processed their data as follows. SOAPnuke was used to process the raw data, with reads discarded if the reads contained adapters or uncalled bases, had a mean Phred below 15, or lacked an exact constant-primer or identifier match. COPE v1.2.5 was used to merge the high-quality paired reads, and each unique nucleotide sequence was defined as a clonotype. Clonotypes were aligned to IMGT TRBV, TRBD and TRBJ reference segments using MiTCR v1.1. The analysis included only V-J combinations with a frequency above 0.0001, which together covered 99.2% of the repertoires. A TCS score was defined as the ratio between F50 (clonal expansion) and ExV (chaos), using BLOSUM62-based TCRdist between CDR3 peptides within each V-J. Welch's t-statistics and random forest reduced some 510 V-J features to 10 to 15, which were used in a naive Bayes classifier (R e1071). The similarity between thyroid and blood repertoires was quantified using the Morisita-Horn index. TCRdb took the public reads, trimmed them with fastp at Q25, ran MiXCR for clone calling and kept in-frame beta chains. When rows share a CDR3 protein, they turn into one entry using the most common DNA and genes. The V and J calls and clone size come from TCRdb's table, not from the authors' own analysis. The sample table records about 610,000 distinct CDR3 sequences; approximately 15% of these occur just once. The ten top clones hold approximately 4.2% of the sample.

The sample taken for sequencing was blood. The TCR was taken from a woman between 40 and 50 years old with Graves' ophthalmopathy. The rearranged segments are TRBV7-9 and TRBJ1-1, with no confident D gene call. For the CDR3, the sequence is CASSSETIQAFF. The nucleotides read TGTGCCAGCAGCTCTGAGACCATACAAGCTTTCTTT. The entire variable domain, with the stretches around the CDR3 drawn from the reference TRBV7-9 and TRBJ1-1 proteins, is DTGVSQNPRHKITKRGQNVTFRCDPISEHNRLYWYRQTLGQGPEFLTYFQNEAQLEKSRLLSDRFSAERPKGSFSTLEIQRTEQGDSAMYLCASSSETIQAFFGQGTRLTVV.